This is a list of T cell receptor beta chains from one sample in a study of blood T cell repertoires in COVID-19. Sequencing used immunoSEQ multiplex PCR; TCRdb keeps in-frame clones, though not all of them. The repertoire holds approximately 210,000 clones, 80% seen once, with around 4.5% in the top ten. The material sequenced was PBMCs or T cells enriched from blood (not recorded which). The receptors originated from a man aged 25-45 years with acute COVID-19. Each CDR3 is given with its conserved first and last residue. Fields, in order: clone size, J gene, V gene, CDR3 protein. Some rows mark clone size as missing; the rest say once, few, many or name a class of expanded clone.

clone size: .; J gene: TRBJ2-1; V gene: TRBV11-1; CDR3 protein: CASSLDSGGGYNEQFF
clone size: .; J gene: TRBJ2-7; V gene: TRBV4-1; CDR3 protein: CASSPTSGVYEQYF
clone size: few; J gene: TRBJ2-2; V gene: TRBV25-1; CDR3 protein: CASRSGGGNTGELFF
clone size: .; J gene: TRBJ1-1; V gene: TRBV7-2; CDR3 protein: CASSLLGTVNTEAFF
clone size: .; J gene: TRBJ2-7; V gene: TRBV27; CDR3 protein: CASSSGFEQYF
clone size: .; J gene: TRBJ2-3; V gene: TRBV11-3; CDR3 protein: CASSLATGFTDTQYF
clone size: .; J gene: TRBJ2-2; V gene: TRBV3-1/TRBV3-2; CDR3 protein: CASSQRQGASTGELFF
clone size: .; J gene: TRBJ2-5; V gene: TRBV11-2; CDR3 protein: CASSPAIQETQYF
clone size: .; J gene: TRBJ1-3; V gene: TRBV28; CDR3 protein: CATTYPGTGINTIYF
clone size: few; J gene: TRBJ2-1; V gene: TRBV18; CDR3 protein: CASSGGGTAYNEQFF
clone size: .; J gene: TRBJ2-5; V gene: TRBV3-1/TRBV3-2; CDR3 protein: CASSQGLPPRETQYF
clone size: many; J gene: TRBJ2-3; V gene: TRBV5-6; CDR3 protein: CASSPLAFGTDTQYF
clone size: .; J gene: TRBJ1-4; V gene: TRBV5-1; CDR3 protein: CASSRTGGNEKLFF
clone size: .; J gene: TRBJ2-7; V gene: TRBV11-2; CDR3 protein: CASREWTVSYEQYF
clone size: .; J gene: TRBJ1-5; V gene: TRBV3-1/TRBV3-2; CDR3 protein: CASSQANSNQPQHF
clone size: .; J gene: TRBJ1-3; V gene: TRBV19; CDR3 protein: CASSIGILQGRAGNTIYF
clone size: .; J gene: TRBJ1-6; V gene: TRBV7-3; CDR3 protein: CASSLQNNSPLHF
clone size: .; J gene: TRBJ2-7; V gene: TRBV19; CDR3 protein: CASSIRGRYEQYF
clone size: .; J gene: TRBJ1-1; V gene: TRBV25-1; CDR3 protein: CASSERGLSNTEAFF
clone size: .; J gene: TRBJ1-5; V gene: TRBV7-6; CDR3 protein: CASSPGTGGLNQPQHF
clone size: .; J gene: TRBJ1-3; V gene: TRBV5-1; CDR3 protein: CASSLVAGHSGNTIYF
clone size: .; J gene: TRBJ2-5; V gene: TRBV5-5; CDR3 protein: CASSLVGGPTQYF
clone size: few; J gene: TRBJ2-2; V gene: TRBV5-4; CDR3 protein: CASSLVQVGGELFF
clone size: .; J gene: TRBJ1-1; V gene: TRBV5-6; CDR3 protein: CASSPTGGVTEAFF
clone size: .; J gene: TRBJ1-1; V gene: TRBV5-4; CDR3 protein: CASSLDLNRGNGAFF
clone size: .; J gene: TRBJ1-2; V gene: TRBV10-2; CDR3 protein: CASSESHRANYGYTF
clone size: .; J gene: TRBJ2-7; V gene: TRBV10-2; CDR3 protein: CASGGITSGGPTYEQYF
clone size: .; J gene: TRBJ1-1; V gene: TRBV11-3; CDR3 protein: CASSLRGPGTEAFF
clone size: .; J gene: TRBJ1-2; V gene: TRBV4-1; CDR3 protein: CASSQDPATGTSNYGYTF
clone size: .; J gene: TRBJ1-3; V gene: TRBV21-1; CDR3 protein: CASSKRTGPSGNTIYF
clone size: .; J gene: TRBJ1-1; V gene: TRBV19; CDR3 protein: CASSILPRGTEAFF
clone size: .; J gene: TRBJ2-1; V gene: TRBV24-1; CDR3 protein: CATSDPGRGQFF
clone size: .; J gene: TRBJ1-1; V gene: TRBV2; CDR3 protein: CASSRRQGLNTEAFF
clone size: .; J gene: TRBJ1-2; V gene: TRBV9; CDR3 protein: CASSAPRGRDGYTF
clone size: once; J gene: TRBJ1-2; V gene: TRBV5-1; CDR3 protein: CASSFAGQEGIYGYTF